A selection of T cell receptor beta chains follows, all from one sample in a study of blood T cell repertoires in COVID-19. Generated by immunoSEQ multiplex PCR, the TCRdb table keeps only in-frame clones and is missing some. The table lists fewer than 450,000 clones, about 93% of them singletons. Sequenced input: peripheral blood. The origin of the receptors is a woman aged 18-29 years who had recovered from COVID-19. Both conserved end residues are part of each CDR3. D genes are given only for firm matches. Expanded clones are given a class, and other clones once, few, many or no size at all.

NA | TRBJ2-4 | TRBV11-2 | 13 | NA | TGTGCCAGCAGCTCCGGCTGGAGGAACATTCAGTACTTC | CASSSGWRNIQYF
few | TRBJ1-4 | TRBV3-1/TRBV3-2 | 14 | NA | TGTGCCAGCAGCCTCGAAGCAAAACCTCAAAAACTGTTTTTT | CASSLEAKPQKLFF
NA | TRBJ2-1 | TRBV5-6 | 15 | NA | TGTGCCAGCAGCTTGTTACTACGGAACTACAATGAGCAGTTCTTC | CASSLLLRNYNEQFF
NA | TRBJ1-1 | TRBV11-3 | 15 | TRBD1 | TGTGCCAGCAGCTTAGGTAGGGGGCCGGGGGCTGAAGCTTTCTTT | CASSLGRGPGAEAFF
many | TRBJ1-5 | TRBV3-1/TRBV3-2 | 15 | NA | TGTGCCAGCAGCCTTTCAACGGTGGGCAATCAGCCCCAGCATTTT | CASSLSTVGNQPQHF
NA | TRBJ2-1 | TRBV24-1 | 15 | TRBD1 | TGTGCCACCAGTGACAGGGACAGGGAAGGGATTGAGCAGTTCTTC | CATSDRDREGIEQFF
NA | TRBJ2-3 | TRBV6-5 | 12 | NA | TGTGCCAGCAGTCCAAGCACAGATACGCAGTATTTT | CASSPSTDTQYF
NA | TRBJ1-1 | TRBV7-2 | 15 | NA | TGTGCCAGCAGCATTCAAGGACAGCTGAACACTGAAGCTTTCTTT | CASSIQGQLNTEAFF
NA | TRBJ1-1 | TRBV6-6 | 15 | TRBD1 | TGTGCCAGCAGTTACTTGACAGGGACCGGGACTGAAGCTTTCTTT | CASSYLTGTGTEAFF
NA | TRBJ1-2 | TRBV19 | 12 | NA | TGTGCCAGTGCCGGGACTAACTATGGCTACACCTTC | CASAGTNYGYTF
once | TRBJ1-1 | TRBV6-5 | 15 | TRBD1 | TGTGCCAGCAGTCCCTCGGGACAGTCGAACACTGAAGCTTTCTTT | CASSPSGQSNTEAFF
NA | TRBJ2-3 | TRBV4-3 | 17 | NA | TGCGCCAGCAGCCAAGAGTGGACAAACCTGGGCACAGATACGCAGTATTTT | CASSQEWTNLGTDTQYF
NA | TRBJ1-1 | TRBV2 | 13 | NA | TGTGCCAGCAGTGGGGCCGAGAACACTGAAGCTTTCTTT | CASSGAENTEAFF
NA | TRBJ2-2 | TRBV7-9 | 14 | TRBD2 | TGTGCCAGCAGCCTCGGACTAGCGGCCGGGGAGCTGTTTTTT | CASSLGLAAGELFF
NA | TRBJ2-1 | TRBV9 | 16 | TRBD2 | TGTGCCAGCAGCGTAGCCGCAGGACTAGCCAACAATGAGCAGTTCTTC | CASSVAAGLANNEQFF
NA | TRBJ1-1 | TRBV7-9 | 12 | NA | TGTGCCAGCAGCTGGGGCGACACTGAAGCTTTCTTT | CASSWGDTEAFF
NA | TRBJ1-1 | TRBV5-4 | 14 | NA | TGTGCCAGCAGCTCCGACAGTATTGGCACTGAAGCTTTCTTT | CASSSDSIGTEAFF
NA | TRBJ2-5 | TRBV7-2 | 15 | NA | TGTGCCAGCAGCTCGGACAGCTGGTACCAAGAGACCCAGTACTTC | CASSSDSWYQETQYF
NA | TRBJ1-5 | TRBV14 | 15 | NA | TGTGCCAGCAGCCAAGGGCAAAGTAGCAATCAGCCCCAGCATTTT | CASSQGQSSNQPQHF
NA | TRBJ1-6 | TRBV5-1 | 15 | TRBD1 | TGCGCCAGCAGCTCAAACAGGGGGAGGAATTCACCCCTCCACTTT | CASSSNRGRNSPLHF
NA | TRBJ1-1 | TRBV7-9 | 14 | NA | TGTGCCAGCAGCTTTCTGCTGGAGGGCACTGAAGCTTTCTTT | CASSFLLEGTEAFF
NA | TRBJ1-3 | TRBV19 | 13 | NA | TGTGCCAGTACTGGGAGCTCTGGAAACACCATATATTTT | CASTGSSGNTIYF
NA | TRBJ2-3 | TRBV18 | 13 | TRBD2 | TGTGCCAGCTCACGGGACTACACAGATACGCAGTATTTT | CASSRDYTDTQYF
once | TRBJ2-1 | TRBV4-3 | 17 | NA | TGCGCCAGCAGCCCAGGTTATTTTAGCGGAGGGTACAATGAGCAGTTCTTC | CASSPGYFSGGYNEQFF
NA | TRBJ1-4 | TRBV6-6 | 15 | NA | TGTGCCAGCAGTTACTCAGGGGGGGCTCTAGAAAAACTGTTTTTT | CASSYSGGALEKLFF
NA | TRBJ2-3 | TRBV5-1 | 14 | NA | TGCGCCAGCAGCTTTAGCGGACGCACAGATACGCAGTATTTT | CASSFSGRTDTQYF
NA | TRBJ1-3 | TRBV7-9 | 15 | NA | TGTGCCAGCAGCGGTCGCTCCGGCTCTGGAAACACCATATATTTT | CASSGRSGSGNTIYF
NA | TRBJ2-1 | TRBV6-5 | 13 | TRBD1 | TGTGCCAGCACCCGGGGGACAGGGAGTGAGCAGTTCTTC | CASTRGTGSEQFF
NA | TRBJ2-3 | TRBV7-2 | 17 | TRBD2 | TGTGCCAGCAGCCCCGACCCCCTAGCGGGAGGCACAGATACGCAGTATTTT | CASSPDPLAGGTDTQYF
NA | TRBJ2-1 | TRBV5-4 | 18 | TRBD2 | TGTGCCAGCAGGCCCGGGACTAGCGGGGGAAGCTCCTACAATGAGCAGTTCTTC | CASRPGTSGGSSYNEQFF
NA | TRBJ1-3 | TRBV19 | 16 | NA | TGTGCCAGTAGTCCAGCGGGGGCGCGGTCCGGAAACACCATATATTTT | CASSPAGARSGNTIYF
NA | TRBJ1-4 | TRBV9 | 15 | NA | TGTGCCAGCAGCCCGCGGACACAACCTAATGAAAAACTGTTTTTT | CASSPRTQPNEKLFF
NA | TRBJ2-3 | TRBV5-1 | 18 | TRBD2 | TGCGCCAGCAGCTTCCCTCCCGGGACTAGCGGAAGCACAGATACGCAGTATTTT | CASSFPPGTSGSTDTQYF
NA | TRBJ2-2 | TRBV19 | 17 | NA | TGTGCCAGTAGTACCCGAGGAGGGGGAGGGTTATCCGGGGAGCTGTTTTTT | CASSTRGGGGLSGELFF
NA | TRBJ2-2 | TRBV27 | 20 | TRBD2 | TGTGCCAGCAGTTTCCCCCGACCGGGGGGTAGCGGGAGGGGCACCGGGGAGCTGTTTTTT | CASSFPRPGGSGRGTGELFF
NA | TRBJ2-6 | TRBV5-1 | 13 | NA | TGCGCCAGCAGTTACTCTGGGGCCAACGTCCTGACTTTC | CASSYSGANVLTF
NA | TRBJ2-1 | TRBV19 | 16 | TRBD1 | TGTGCCAGTAGTACTCGGACAGGGCGGGACAACAATGAGCAGTTCTTC | CASSTRTGRDNNEQFF
few | TRBJ2-2 | TRBV10-3 | 14 | NA | TGTGCCATCAGGAAACAGGGCGACACCGGGGAGCTGTTTTTT | CAIRKQGDTGELFF
NA | TRBJ2-5 | TRBV27 | 14 | NA | TGTGCCAGCAGTCTCCGGGACAACCAAGAGACCCAGTACTTC | CASSLRDNQETQYF
NA | TRBJ1-6 | TRBV9 | 17 | NA | TGTGCCAGCAGCGTAAGGGGGGGCATCCTCTATAATTCACCCCTCCACTTT | CASSVRGGILYNSPLHF
NA | TRBJ1-4 | TRBV2 | 14 | NA | TGTGCCAGCACCCTACAGGTGACTAATGAAAAACTGTTTTTT | CASTLQVTNEKLFF
NA | TRBJ2-2 | TRBV9 | 16 | TRBD2 | TGTGCCAGCAGCCAGGGGAAGCGGGAGGGAACCGGGGAGCTGTTTTTT | CASSQGKREGTGELFF
NA | TRBJ2-2 | TRBV4-1 | 16 | NA | TGCGCCAGCAGCCAAGCGTTAACGGAGTCCACCGGGGAGCTGTTTTTT | CASSQALTESTGELFF
NA | TRBJ2-1 | TRBV7-2 | 16 | TRBD2 | TGTGCCAGCAGCTTGACGGGACTAGCGGGAAGGAATGAGCAGTTCTTC | CASSLTGLAGRNEQFF
NA | TRBJ1-1 | TRBV25-1 | 15 | NA | TGTGCCAGCAGTGAAGAGGGGGTAGAATTAAGGGAAGCTTTCTTT | CASSEEGVELREAFF
once | TRBJ2-1 | TRBV18 | 15 | NA | TGTGCCAGCTCACCAGGACGACTAGGTGAAAATGAGCAGTTCTTC | CASSPGRLGENEQFF
NA | TRBJ1-2 | TRBV29-1 | 11 | NA | TGCAGCGTTGAGAAGGGGGACGGCTACACCTTC | CSVEKGDGYTF
few | TRBJ1-2 | TRBV6-1 | 17 | NA | TGTGCCAGCAGTGCCTCCCCAAGGGGGGGGCGCTCCTATGGCTACACCTTC | CASSASPRGGRSYGYTF
few | TRBJ1-5 | TRBV19 | 13 | TRBD1 | TGTGCCAGTAGTGGGACAGTGGGACAGCCCCAGCATTTT | CASSGTVGQPQHF
NA | TRBJ2-5 | TRBV5-4 | 16 | NA | TGTGCCAGCAGCCCGTTGGGTCAGGGGAATTGGGAGACCCAGTACTTC | CASSPLGQGNWETQYF
NA | TRBJ2-1 | TRBV6-4 | 14 | TRBD2 | TGTGCCAGCAGTGCAACTAGCGCCTACAATGAGCAGTTCTTC | CASSATSAYNEQFF
NA | TRBJ1-3 | TRBV12-3/TRBV12-4 | 13 | NA | TGTGCCAGCAGTTCCGGGTCTGGAAACACCATATATTTT | CASSSGSGNTIYF
NA | TRBJ2-2 | TRBV11-3 | 14 | NA | TGTGCCAGCAGCTTTAGGGGTGGGGCCGGGGAGCTGTTTTTT | CASSFRGGAGELFF
once | TRBJ2-5 | TRBV6-2/TRBV6-3 | 17 | TRBD2 | TGTGCCAGCAGTTACCTCCTAGCGGGAGGGATCCAAGAGACCCAGTACTTC | CASSYLLAGGIQETQYF
NA | TRBJ2-2 | TRBV6-8 | 16 | TRBD1 | TGTGCCAGCAGAACCAGACAGGGTAGAGAAATCGGGGAGCTGTTTTTT | CASRTRQGREIGELFF
NA | TRBJ2-1 | TRBV4-3 | 13 | NA | TGCGCCAGCAGCCAAGCAGACACCTATGAGCAGTTCTTC | CASSQADTYEQFF
NA | TRBJ1-6 | TRBV4-1 | 15 | NA | TGCGCCAGCAGCCAAGAGAGCTCCTATAATTCACCCCTCCACTTT | CASSQESSYNSPLHF
NA | TRBJ1-6 | TRBV5-1 | 14 | NA | TGCGCCAGCAGCCGAACGGACAGTCGAGATTCTCTCCACTTT | CASSRTDSRDSLHF
NA | TRBJ2-3 | TRBV7-8 | 16 | TRBD2 | TGTGCCAGCAGCTTAGCCGGGACTAGCGCCACAGATACGCAGTATTTT | CASSLAGTSATDTQYF
NA | TRBJ2-1 | TRBV27 | 17 | NA | TGTGCCAGCAGTTTAACGTCTAGCGCCAGATCATACAATGAGCAGTTCTTC | CASSLTSSARSYNEQFF